The 10 T cell receptor beta chains below come from one sample, sequenced in a study of human T cells and chemical hapten exposure (dated by TCRdb to about 2021). The time point tag for this specimen amounts to: pre-sensitization, week 0. Reading the label with the study, this specimen's treatment or condition is: therapeutic diphenylcyclopropenone sensitization with weekly scalp DPC. The protocol used for the library was RACE. Data came from a NextSeq 500. TCRdb took the public reads, trimmed them with fastp at Q25, ran MiXCR for clone calling and kept in-frame beta chains. Each entry merges the rows of one CDR3 protein and shows their most common DNA and genes. The sample table contains approximately 370,000 distinct CDR3 sequences; only one count was recorded for 4.5% to 5.5% of them. About 7.7% of the sample is held by the ten biggest clonotypes. Sequences were derived from whole blood, sampled in connection with sensitization to the hapten diphenylcyclopropenone (DPC). The origin of the receptors is a woman in her late teens or twenties with alopecia areata. Some clones in this sample may be carry-over from other donors' samples.

This clonotype was observed at least ten times. The chain employs TRBV11-2 and TRBJ2-3; unclear D gene. Per the germline V gene, CDR1 is SGHAT and CDR2 is FQNNGV. The V end lost 6 bases, the J end lost 1 base, and 5 bases lay between the germline ends. The length of the CDR3 is 12 residues. For the CDR3, the DNA is TGTGCCAGCAGACGTGGCACAGATACGCAGTATTTT. This gives the protein CASRRGTDTQYF.

The chain recombines TRBV2 with TRBJ1-2; weak D call: TRBD1 (6 bases). CDR1 and CDR2 (germline): SNHLY, FYNNEI. Trimming removed 3 bases at V and 3 bases at J, with 20 bases between. CDR3 length: 17 residues. The CDR3 DNA follows: TGTGCCAGCAGTGAGAGACCCCAGGGAGGGGGTCACTATGGCTACACCTTC. Translated, it gives CASSERPQGGGHYGYTF.

Many counts were recorded for this clonotype. The chain couples TRBV6-5 to TRBJ2-7; TRBD1 agrees at 11 bases. CDR1 MNHEY and CDR2 SVGAGI come from the germline V gene. CDR3 length: 15 residues. After removal of 6 bases from V and 3 bases from J, the junction contained 7 bases not matched to a gene. CDR3 sequence reads: CASSSTGTGGYEQYF. The CDR3 DNA is TGTGCCAGCAGCTCGACCGGGACAGGGGGCTACGAGCAGTACTTC.

A few counts support this clonotype. The chain is built from TRBV5-6 and TRBJ1-1; 7 positions match TRBD1. This CDR3 comprises 14 residues. Trimming at V came to 4 bases and at J to 3 bases, leaving 6 bases not matched to a gene. Looked up from germline, CDR1 is SGHDT and CDR2 is YYEEEE. CDR3 coding DNA: TGTGCCAGCAGCCCTACGACAGGGCACACTGAAGCTTTCTTT. This sequence encodes CASSPTTGHTEAFF.

This clonotype was counted ten times or more. The chain couples TRBV20-1 to TRBJ1-6; the D is unclear. Germline CDR1 DFQATT, CDR2 SNEGSKA (reference sequence). V lost 4 bases to trimming and J lost 7 bases, with 11 bases between them. This CDR3 contains 13 residues. CDR3 amino acids: CSATNDPNSPLHF. The CDR3 DNA reads TGCAGTGCTACCAACGACCCGAATTCACCCCTCCACTTT.

This clonotype was recorded a few times. The CDR3 reads CASSVGGRNTDTQYF. As DNA, the CDR3 is TGTGCCAGCAGCGTAGGTGGTAGAAACACAGATACGCAGTATTTT. V is TRBV9 and J is TRBJ2-3; D unresolved. The CDR3 consists of 15 residues. V was cut by 0 bases and J by 2 bases, with 10 bases left in between. From germline, CDR1 is SGDLS and CDR2 YYNGEE.

The chain recombines TRBV13 with TRBJ1-1, with 8 bases matching TRBD1. Germline values: CDR1 PRHDT, CDR2 FYEKMQ (reference sequence). The junction had 11 bases not matched to a gene; V was cut back by 5 bases and J by 6 bases. The CDR3 consists of 15 residues. The CDR3 nucleotides read TGTGCCAGCAGCGGACATACAGGGGGAGTCCCTGAAGCTTTCTTT. Its translation: CASSGHTGGVPEAFF.

This clonotype has a handful of counts. The chain is built from TRBV29-1 and TRBJ2-1, with 10 bases aligning to TRBD1. There are 13 residues in the CDR3. Germline V lookup: CDR1 SQVTM, CDR2 ANQGSEA. The V gene end was trimmed by 4 bases and the J gene end by 8 bases; junction bases not matched to a gene: 5. The CDR3 sequence: CSVVLGQGYEQFF. For the CDR3, the DNA is TGCAGCGTTGTTCTGGGACAGGGGTATGAGCAGTTCTTC.

Many counts were recorded for this clonotype. Written as DNA, the CDR3 is TGTGCCAGCAGTCCGACAGGGGGCGGTAATCAGCCCCAGCATTTT. It translates to CASSPTGGGNQPQHF. The chain links TRBV2 to TRBJ1-5, with 10 nucleotides matching TRBD1. Per germline, CDR1 SNHLY and CDR2 FYNNEI. V shed 5 bases and J 4 bases; nucleotides not matched to a gene: 5. The CDR3 is made up of 15 amino acids.

V usage is TRBV12-3 or TRBV12-4 and J usage is TRBJ2-7, with 8 bases that match TRBD2. The CDR3 covers 14 residues. Trimming removed 3 bases from V and 3 bases from J; junction bases left unmatched: 4. CDR3 amino acids: CASSLRGADYEQYF. Here the CDR3 DNA reads TGTGCCAGCAGTTTGCGGGGGGCGGACTACGAGCAGTACTTC.